Listed here is a single T cell receptor beta chain. Trimming stripped 3 bases from V and 4 bases from J, with 10 bases between. The CDR3 loop spans 14 amino acids. Germline V gene data show CDR1 as KGHSH and CDR2 as LQKENI. The data belong to a study of blood T cell repertoires in COVID-19. Study overall: The study drew acute and convalescent COVID-19 samples from the United States, Italy and Spain. PBMCs, B-cell-depleted T cells, or T cells provided the cDNA or gDNA that made up the material.

Original processing notes: Reference gene primer amplification gave nucleated cell count estimates. Produced via immunoSEQ multiplex PCR; TCRdb's table is partial and in-frame only. V and J calls and clone size are copied from that table; D and trimming were computed from the DNA. The table includes about 98,000 clones, about 80% detected once. This TCR derives from a man between 65 and 85 years old with acute or convalescent COVID-19. The sequencing input was peripheral blood. The rearrangement links TRBV18 to TRBJ1-5; a possible D gene is TRBD1 (5 bases). CDR3 DNA: TGTGCCAGCTCACCCTCAGGGAGGAATCAGCCCCAGCATTTT. The encoded protein is CASSPSGRNQPQHF.